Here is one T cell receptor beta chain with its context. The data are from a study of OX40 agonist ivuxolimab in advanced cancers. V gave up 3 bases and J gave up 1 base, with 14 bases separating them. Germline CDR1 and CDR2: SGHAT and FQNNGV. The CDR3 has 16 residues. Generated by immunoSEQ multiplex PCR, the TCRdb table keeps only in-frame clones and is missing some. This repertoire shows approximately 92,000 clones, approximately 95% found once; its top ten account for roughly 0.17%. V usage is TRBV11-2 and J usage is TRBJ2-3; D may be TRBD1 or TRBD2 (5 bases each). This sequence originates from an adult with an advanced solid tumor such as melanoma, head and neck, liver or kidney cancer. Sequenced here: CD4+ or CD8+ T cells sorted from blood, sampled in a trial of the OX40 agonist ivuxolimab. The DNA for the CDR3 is TGTGCCAGCAGCTTCATACGGGGCAGACGCACAGATACGCAGTATTTT. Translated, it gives CASSFIRGRRTDTQYF.